The 15 T cell receptor beta chains below were found in one sample sequenced in a study of blood T cell repertoires in COVID-19. Sequenced by immunoSEQ multiplex PCR; TCRdb stores in-frame clones only, minus some. The sample includes 200,000 to 300,000 clones, approximately 80% of them seen just once. What was sequenced was peripheral blood. Every receptor here comes from a woman aged 55-69 years with active or convalescent COVID-19.

The chain couples TRBV11-2 to TRBJ1-1, with D possibly matching TRBD1 (5 bases). The CDR3 consists of 13 residues. The ends were cut back, 6 bases at V and 3 bases at J, with 11 bases in the middle. Looked up from germline, CDR1 is SGHAT and CDR2 is FQNNGV. CDR3 loop: CASRPTGYTEAFF. Here the CDR3 DNA reads TGTGCCAGCAGGCCTACAGGATACACTGAAGCTTTCTTT.

V usage is TRBV9 and J usage is TRBJ2-7; weak D call: TRBD2 (5 bases). Per germline, CDR1 SGDLS and CDR2 YYNGEE. This CDR3 has 13 residues. Trimming shortened V by 0 bases and J by 9 bases, and 13 bases separated the two germline ends. CDR3: CASSVGGRGGQYF. CDR3 DNA: TGTGCCAGCAGCGTAGGAGGGAGAGGAGGGCAGTACTTC. The whole variable domain, filled in from reference TRBV9 and TRBJ2-7, reads DSGVTQTPKHLITATGQRVTLRCSPRSGDLSVYWYQQSLDQGLQFLIQYYNGEERAKGNILERFSAQQFPDLHSELNLSSLELGDSALYFCASSVGGRGGQYFGPGTRLTVT.

This chain connects TRBV7-2 to TRBJ2-5; the D is unclear. V was shortened by 0 bases and J by 2 bases, with 7 bases between the two germline ends. CDR1 SGHTA and CDR2 FQGNSA come from the germline V gene. This CDR3 is 14 amino acids long. The CDR3, as DNA: TGTGCCAGCAGCTTAGCTATCAGTCAAGAGACCCAGTACTTC. Protein product: CASSLAISQETQYF.

This clone was seen just once. The chain carries TRBV19 and TRBJ2-2; 8 positions agree with TRBD2. This CDR3 has 16 amino acids. The trim removed 5 bases at V and 5 bases at J, leaving 10 bases unmatched. CDR1 is LNHDA, CDR2 SQIVND, per germline (reference sequence). CDR3 in DNA: TGTGCCAGTAGTCCGCGGGGGGTAGCGGGGACCGGGGAGCTGTTTTTT. It translates to CASSPRGVAGTGELFF.

This chain uses TRBV7-3 with TRBJ2-5, with D possibly TRBD1 on 7 matching bases. CDR3 length: 15 residues. The germline V gene encodes CDR1 SGHTA and CDR2 FQGTGA. V was trimmed by 5 bases and J by 5 bases, leaving 18 bases between them. CDR3 in DNA: TGTGCCAGCAGCCTCCAGGGGGGTATAGGGGAGACCCAGTACTTC. As protein: CASSLQGGIGETQYF.

The chain couples TRBV20-1 to TRBJ2-1; the match to TRBD2 covers 7 bases. Losses at the gene ends were 3 bases for V and 4 bases for J; bases not matched to a gene: 18. The CDR3 loop spans 18 amino acids. The germline gives CDR1 DFQATT, CDR2 SNEGSKA (reference sequence). CDR3: CSASLHIGGGLAYNEQFF. The CDR3 nucleotides are TGCAGTGCTAGTTTGCATATTGGGGGGGGACTTGCGTACAATGAGCAGTTCTTC.

Details on this clone: Other DNA sequences of this sample code for an identical CDR3. V gene TRBV7-2 combines with J gene TRBJ2-7; 9 bases fit TRBD2. Trimming removed 1 base from V and 2 bases from J; junction bases left unmatched: 3. CDR3 size: 15 residues. Germline-derived CDR1 and CDR2 are SGHTA and FQGNSA. CDR3 region: CASSLGLAGTYEQYV. The CDR3 bases are TGTGCCAGCAGCTTAGGCCTAGCGGGGACCTACGAGCAGTACGTC.

J is TRBJ2-7 and V is TRBV7-9, with D perhaps TRBD1 (5 bases). V lost 0 bases, J lost 5 bases, and 11 bases lay in between. The CDR3 consists of 14 residues. The V gene's germline CDR1 is SEHNR and CDR2 FQNEAQ (reference sequence). CDR3 residues: CASSLAGAQNEQYF. CDR3 DNA sequence: TGTGCCAGCAGCTTAGCAGGGGCGCAGAACGAGCAGTACTTC. Drawing the rest from reference TRBV7-9 and TRBJ2-7, the complete variable domain is DTGVSQNPRHKITKRGQNVTFRCDPISEHNRLYWYRQTLGQGPEFLTYFQNEAQLEKSRLLSDRFSAERPKGSFSTLEIQRTEQGDSAMYLCASSLAGAQNEQYFGPGTRLTVT.

This clone was counted once. This chain connects TRBV9 to TRBJ2-2, with 8 bases aligning to TRBD1. CDR1 is SGDLS and CDR2 is YYNGEE in the germline V gene. The length of the CDR3 is 18 residues. With V trimmed by 4 bases and J by 2 bases, 13 bases remained unmatched. The CDR3 DNA reads as TGTGCCAGCAGCCCCCCCCGGACAGGGTACCCCAACACCGGGGAGCTGTTTTTT. This translates into CASSPPRTGYPNTGELFF.

The rearrangement joins TRBV4-2 to TRBJ2-2, with 9 bases identical to TRBD2. With V trimmed by 7 bases and J by 0 bases, 6 bases remained unmatched. Germline CDR1 reads LGHNA; CDR2 reads YNFKEQ. This CDR3 is built from 16 residues. The DNA of the CDR3 is TGTGCCAGCAATGGAGCGGGGGGATCGAACACCGGGGAGCTGTTTTTT. It yields the protein CASNGAGGSNTGELFF.

This CDR3 is CATSDGKTGQFYNEQFF. The CDR3 region has the DNA TGTGCCACCAGTGATGGAAAAACGGGACAGTTTTACAATGAGCAGTTCTTC. J is TRBJ2-1 and V is TRBV24-1; 7 nucleotides line up with TRBD1. V gave up 3 bases and J gave up 4 bases; unmatched junction bases: 11. Germline V CDR1 and CDR2: KGHDR, SFDVKD. The CDR3 runs to 17 residues.

In DNA, the CDR3 is TGTGCCAGCAGCTTAGGTCCTAGCGGGTACACAGATACGCAGTATTTT. It is translated as CASSLGPSGYTDTQYF. The genes are TRBV7-2 and TRBJ2-3; the match to TRBD2 covers 8 bases. Losses at the gene ends were 1 base for V and 2 bases for J; bases not matched to a gene: 5. The CDR3 consists of 16 residues. CDR1 is SGHTA and CDR2 is FQGNSA in the germline V gene. Drawing the rest from reference TRBV7-2 and TRBJ2-3, the complete variable domain is GAGVSQSPSNKVTEKGKDVELRCDPISGHTALYWYRQSLGQGLEFLIYFQGNSAPDKSGLPSDRFSAERTGGSVSTLTIQRTQQEDSAVYLCASSLGPSGYTDTQYFGPGTRLTVL.

This chain links TRBV9 with TRBJ1-3, with TRBD1 matching over 8 bases. Germline V lookup: CDR1 SGDLS, CDR2 YYNGEE. V lost 4 bases to trimming and J lost 2 bases; unmatched junction nucleotides: 5. This CDR3 has 15 amino acids. CDR3: CASSLRTGPGNTIYF. The CDR3 coding sequence is TGTGCCAGCAGCCTTCGGACAGGGCCTGGAAACACCATATATTTT.

In this sample, this clone turned up a few times. The J gene is TRBJ2-2, the V gene TRBV6-5, with 7 positions matching TRBD2. V was pared by 8 bases and J by 7 bases, with 7 bases of the junction left unmatched. Germline V gene data show CDR1 as MNHEY and CDR2 as SVGAGI. This CDR3 spans 13 amino acids. The CDR3 here is CASQRGVIGELFF. The CDR3 region has the DNA TGTGCCAGCCAACGGGGGGTTATCGGGGAGCTGTTTTTT.

The rearrangement uses TRBV27 and TRBJ2-3; D remains unclear. CDR3 length: 13 residues. Germline loops: CDR1 MNHEY, CDR2 SMNVEV (reference sequence). The V gene lost 4 bases and the J gene lost 1 base, with 6 bases spanning the gap. CDR3 in amino acids: CASSSLGTDTQYF. The CDR3 nucleotides are TGTGCCAGCAGTTCTCTCGGCACAGATACGCAGTATTTT.